This is a list of T cell receptor beta chains from one sample in a study of blood T cell repertoires in COVID-19. This table comes from immunoSEQ multiplex PCR, and its TCRdb copy is limited to in-frame clones, with some not included. This table has about 76,000 clones, 70% to 90% appearing once. Sequenced sample: peripheral blood. The receptor source for this set is a human donor in a cohort sampled during active COVID-19. Each CDR3 is given with its conserved first and last residue. The D gene is left open where the match is weak. The listing skips clone size in some rows; elsewhere it reads once, few, many or a size class.

>NA|TRBJ1-2|TRBV9|NA
TGTGCCAGCAGCGTAGACATCGGCAGGGAGGGTGGCTACACCTTC
CASSVDIGREGGYTF
>TRBD2|TRBJ2-3|TRBV18|NA
TGTGCCAGCTCACCACTATTGGAAGCGGGAGGCACAGATACGCAGTATTTT
CASSPLLEAGGTDTQYF
>TRBD2|TRBJ2-7|TRBV11-2|NA
TGTGCCAGCACCCGACTAGCTAATGTGTACGAGCAGTACTTC
CASTRLANVYEQYF
>NA|TRBJ2-7|TRBV10-3|NA
TGTGCCATCAGTGAGTCGTATAGGAGCGGCGAGCAGTACTTC
CAISESYRSGEQYF
>NA|TRBJ1-5|TRBV6-4|NA
TGTGCCAGCAGCCTAGACAGGAATCAGCCCCAGCATTTT
CASSLDRNQPQHF
>NA|TRBJ1-5|TRBV19|NA
TGTGCCAGTAGTACCCAGGGGAATCAGCCCCAGCATTTT
CASSTQGNQPQHF
>NA|TRBJ1-6|TRBV9|NA
TGTGCCAGCGCAGGCTCGTGGGGCCATAATTCACCCCTCCACTTT
CASAGSWGHNSPLHF
>TRBD1|TRBJ2-2|TRBV4-2|NA
TGTGCCAGCAGCCCTAGGGACAGGGCGCGGGAGACCGGGGAGCTGTTTTTT
CASSPRDRARETGELFF
>NA|TRBJ1-2|TRBV28|NA
TGTGCCAGCAGTTTGGGGCAGGGGTATGGCTACACCTTC
CASSLGQGYGYTF
>NA|TRBJ2-7|TRBV13|NA
TGTGCCAGCAGCTTCCCCAGCTACGAGCAGTACTTC
CASSFPSYEQYF
>NA|TRBJ2-3|TRBV21-1|NA
TGTGCCAGCGACAGGATGGGTTGGGGCACAGATACGCAGTATTTT
CASDRMGWGTDTQYF
>NA|TRBJ2-6|TRBV30|NA
TGTGTCTGGAGTTCTTTCTCTGGGGCCAACGTCCTGACTTTC
CVWSSFSGANVLTF
>NA|TRBJ1-2|TRBV12-3/TRBV12-4|NA
TGTGCCAGCAGGGGACAAGCCTATGGCTACACCTTC
CASRGQAYGYTF
>NA|TRBJ2-7|TRBV29-1|NA
TGCAGCGTTGAAGGGGATGGACAGGGAGGGTCCGAGCAGTACTTC
CSVEGDGQGGSEQYF
>NA|TRBJ2-2|TRBV4-2|few
TGTGCCAGCAGGAAAACGGCTAGGGGTCCCGGGGAGCTGTTTTTT
CASRKTARGPGELFF
>NA|TRBJ2-5|TRBV4-2|NA
TGTGCCAGCAGCCAGGCAGGGGAGACCCAGTACTTC
CASSQAGETQYF
>NA|TRBJ1-2|TRBV6-5|NA
TGTGCCAGCAGTCGGCTCGACAGGCTCAGCTATGGCTACACCTTC
CASSRLDRLSYGYTF
>TRBD1|TRBJ1-3|TRBV7-6|NA
TGTGCCAGCAGCGTACGCAGGGGGCCCTCTGGAAACACCATATATTTT
CASSVRRGPSGNTIYF
>TRBD1|TRBJ2-6|TRBV3-1/TRBV3-2|NA
TGTGCCAGCAGCCAAGAGCCCGGGACAGCTGGGGCCAACGTCCTGACTTTC
CASSQEPGTAGANVLTF
>NA|TRBJ2-7|TRBV14|NA
TGTGCCAGCAGACAGGGAGATCTTCGGGACGAGCAGTACTTC
CASRQGDLRDEQYF
>TRBD1|TRBJ1-5|TRBV4-1|NA
TGCGCCAGCAGCCCCATACTGGAACAGGGGAATCAGCCCCAGCATTTT
CASSPILEQGNQPQHF
>TRBD1|TRBJ1-3|TRBV18|NA
TGTGCCAGCTCACCCGACAGGGCTTTTGGAAACACCATATATTTT
CASSPDRAFGNTIYF
>TRBD1|TRBJ1-2|TRBV7-8|NA
TGTGCCAGCAGCCCGACAGGGATCGGCTACACCTTC
CASSPTGIGYTF
>TRBD1|TRBJ2-7|TRBV7-9|NA
TGTGCCAGCAGCTTAGGGACAGGGGTCTACGAGCAGTACTTC
CASSLGTGVYEQYF